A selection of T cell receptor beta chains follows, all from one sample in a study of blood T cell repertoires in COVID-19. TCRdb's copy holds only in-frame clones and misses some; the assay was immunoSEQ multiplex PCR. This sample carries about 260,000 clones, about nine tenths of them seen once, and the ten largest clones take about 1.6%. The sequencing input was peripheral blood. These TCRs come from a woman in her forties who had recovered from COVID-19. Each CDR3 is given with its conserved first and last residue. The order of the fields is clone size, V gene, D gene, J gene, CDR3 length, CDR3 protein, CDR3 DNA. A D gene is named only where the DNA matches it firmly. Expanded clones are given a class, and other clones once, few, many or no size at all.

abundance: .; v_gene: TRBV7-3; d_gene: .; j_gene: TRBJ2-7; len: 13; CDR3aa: CASSLEGSSEQYF; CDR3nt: TGTGCCAGCAGCTTAGAGGGTTCGTCCGAGCAGTACTTC
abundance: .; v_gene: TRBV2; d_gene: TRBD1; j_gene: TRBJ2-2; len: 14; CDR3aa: CASSRDRNTGELFF; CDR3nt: TGTGCCAGCTCCCGGGACAGGAACACCGGGGAGCTGTTTTTT
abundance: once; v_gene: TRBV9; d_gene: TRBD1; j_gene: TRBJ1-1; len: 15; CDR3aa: CASTPGGQLNTEAFF; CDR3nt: TGTGCCAGCACCCCCGGGGGACAGCTGAACACTGAAGCTTTCTTT
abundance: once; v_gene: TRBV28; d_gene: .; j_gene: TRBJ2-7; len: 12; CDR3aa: CASRAGLYEQYF; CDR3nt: TGTGCCAGCAGGGCGGGTCTCTACGAGCAGTACTTC
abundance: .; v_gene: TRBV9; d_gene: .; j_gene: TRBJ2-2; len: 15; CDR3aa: CASSVQAGDTGELFF; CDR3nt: TGTGCCAGCAGCGTCCAGGCAGGGGACACCGGGGAGCTGTTTTTT
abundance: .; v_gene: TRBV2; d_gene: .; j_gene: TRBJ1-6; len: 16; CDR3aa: CASSVVRGPYNSPLHF; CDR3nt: TGTGCCAGCAGTGTTGTCAGGGGCCCATATAATTCACCCCTCCACTTT
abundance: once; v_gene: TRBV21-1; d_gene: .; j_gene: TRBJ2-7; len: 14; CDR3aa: CASQVGTGEYEQYF; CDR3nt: TGTGCCAGCCAGGTAGGGACAGGTGAATACGAGCAGTACTTC
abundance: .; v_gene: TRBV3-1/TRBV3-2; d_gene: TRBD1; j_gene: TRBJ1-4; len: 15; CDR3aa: CASSHPGTGGQKLFF; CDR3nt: TGTGCCAGCAGCCACCCCGGGACAGGGGGCCAAAAACTGTTTTTT
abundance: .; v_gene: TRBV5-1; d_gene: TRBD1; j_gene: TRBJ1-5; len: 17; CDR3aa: CASSLTYRGSSNQPQHF; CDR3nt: TGCGCCAGCAGCTTGACGTACAGGGGTAGTAGCAATCAGCCCCAGCATTTT
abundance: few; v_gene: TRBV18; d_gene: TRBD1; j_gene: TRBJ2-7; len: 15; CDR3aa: CASSPPGQGYVEQYF; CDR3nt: TGTGCCAGCTCACCGCCGGGACAGGGATATGTCGAGCAGTACTTC
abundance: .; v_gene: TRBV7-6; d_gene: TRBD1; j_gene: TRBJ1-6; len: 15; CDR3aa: CASSLGGQGSSPLHF; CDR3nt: TGTGCCAGCAGCTTAGGGGGACAGGGGTCCTCTCCCCTCCACTTT
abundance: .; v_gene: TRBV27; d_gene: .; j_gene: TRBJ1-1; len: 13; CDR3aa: CASSFSAGTEAFF; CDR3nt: TGTGCCAGCAGTTTTTCGGCCGGGACTGAAGCTTTCTTT
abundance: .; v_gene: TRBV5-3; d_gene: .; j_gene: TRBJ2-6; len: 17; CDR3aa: CARSLRQPTPGANVLTF; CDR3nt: TGTGCCAGAAGCCTGAGGCAGCCGACCCCTGGGGCCAACGTCCTGACTTTC
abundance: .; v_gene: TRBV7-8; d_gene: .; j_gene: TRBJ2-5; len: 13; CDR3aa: CASSLVGVGTQYF; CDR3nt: TGTGCCAGCAGCCTGGTCGGGGTGGGGACCCAGTACTTC
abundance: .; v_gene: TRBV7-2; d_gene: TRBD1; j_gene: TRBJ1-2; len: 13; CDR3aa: CASSSGTGSGYTF; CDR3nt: TGTGCCAGCAGTTCCGGGACAGGGAGCGGCTACACCTTC
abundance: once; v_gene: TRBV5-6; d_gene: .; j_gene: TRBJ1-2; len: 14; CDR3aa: CASSPSMGRDGYTF; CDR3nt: TGTGCCAGCAGCCCCTCGATGGGCAGGGATGGCTACACCTTC
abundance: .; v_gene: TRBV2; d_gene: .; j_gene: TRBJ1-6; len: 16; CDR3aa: CASSTRGFGYNSPLHF; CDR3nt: TGTGCCAGCAGCACCAGGGGTTTCGGCTATAATTCACCCCTCCACTTT
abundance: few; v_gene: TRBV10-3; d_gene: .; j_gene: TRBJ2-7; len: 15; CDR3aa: CAISEYSGTSYEQYF; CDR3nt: TGTGCCATCAGTGAGTATTCCGGTACCTCCTACGAGCAGTACTTC
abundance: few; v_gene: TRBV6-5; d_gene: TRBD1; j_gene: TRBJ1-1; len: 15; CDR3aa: CASRTGGIRNTEAFF; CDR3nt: TGTGCCAGCAGGACAGGGGGCATCCGGAACACTGAAGCTTTCTTT
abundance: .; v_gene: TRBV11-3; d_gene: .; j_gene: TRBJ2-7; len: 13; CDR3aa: CASSSGSGNEQYF; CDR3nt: TGTGCCAGCAGCTCGGGAAGTGGGAACGAGCAGTACTTC
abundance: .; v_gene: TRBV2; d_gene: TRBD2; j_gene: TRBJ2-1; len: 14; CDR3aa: CASSGLAGNNEQFF; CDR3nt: TGTGCCAGCAGTGGACTAGCGGGTAACAATGAGCAGTTCTTC
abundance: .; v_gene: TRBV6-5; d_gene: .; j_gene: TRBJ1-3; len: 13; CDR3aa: CASRVASGNTIYF; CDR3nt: TGTGCCAGCAGAGTGGCCTCTGGAAACACCATATATTTT
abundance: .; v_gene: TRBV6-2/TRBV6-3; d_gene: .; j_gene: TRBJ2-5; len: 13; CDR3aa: CASSRGTQETQYF; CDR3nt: TGTGCCAGCAGTCGGGGTACCCAAGAGACCCAGTACTTC
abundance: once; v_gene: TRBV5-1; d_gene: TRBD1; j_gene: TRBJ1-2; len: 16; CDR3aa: CASSLTSGGADYGYTF; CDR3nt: TGCGCCAGCAGCTTAACCTCAGGGGGCGCGGACTATGGCTACACCTTC
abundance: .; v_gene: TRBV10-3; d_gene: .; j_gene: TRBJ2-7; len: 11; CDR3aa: CAITRGNEQYF; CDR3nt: TGTGCCATCACCCGAGGGAACGAGCAGTACTTC
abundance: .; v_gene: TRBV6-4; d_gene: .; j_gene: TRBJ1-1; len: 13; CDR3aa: CASREQGNTEAFF; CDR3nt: TGTGCCAGCAGGGAACAGGGGAACACTGAAGCTTTCTTT
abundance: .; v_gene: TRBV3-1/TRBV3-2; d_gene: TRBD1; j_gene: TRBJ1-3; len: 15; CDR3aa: CASTMGQGAGNTIYF; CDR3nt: TGTGCCAGCACCATGGGACAGGGGGCTGGAAACACCATATATTTT
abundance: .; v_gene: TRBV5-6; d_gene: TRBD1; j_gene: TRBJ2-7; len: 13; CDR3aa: CASRPGTGGEQYF; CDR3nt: TGTGCCAGCAGGCCCGGGACAGGGGGAGAGCAGTACTTC
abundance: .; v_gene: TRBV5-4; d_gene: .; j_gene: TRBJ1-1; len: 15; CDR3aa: CASSLSLQTNTEAFF; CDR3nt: TGTGCCAGCAGCTTGTCGTTACAGACCAACACTGAAGCTTTCTTT
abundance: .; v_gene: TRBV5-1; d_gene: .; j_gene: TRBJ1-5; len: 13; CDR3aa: CASSLLSNQPQHF; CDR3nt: TGCGCCAGCAGCCTTTTGAGCAATCAGCCCCAGCATTTT
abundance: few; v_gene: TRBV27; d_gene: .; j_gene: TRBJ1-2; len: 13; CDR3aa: CASSLAGNYGYTF; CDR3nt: TGTGCCAGCAGTTTAGCCGGGAACTATGGCTACACCTTC
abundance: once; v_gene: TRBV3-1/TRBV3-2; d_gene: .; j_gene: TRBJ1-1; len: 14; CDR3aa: CASSGADRNTEAFF; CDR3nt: TGTGCCAGCAGCGGAGCGGACAGGAACACTGAAGCTTTCTTT
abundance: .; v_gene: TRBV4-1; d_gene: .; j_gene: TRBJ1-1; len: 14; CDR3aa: CASSQEHRATEAFF; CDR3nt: TGCGCCAGCAGCCAAGAGCACAGGGCCACTGAAGCTTTCTTT
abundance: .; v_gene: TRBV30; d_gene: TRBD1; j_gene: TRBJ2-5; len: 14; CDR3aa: CAWTGQGALETQYF; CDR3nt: TGTGCCTGGACGGGACAGGGGGCCTTGGAGACCCAGTACTTC
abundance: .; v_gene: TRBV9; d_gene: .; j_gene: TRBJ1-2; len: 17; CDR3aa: CASSPRGTPGAHYGYTF; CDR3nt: TGTGCCAGCAGCCCGAGAGGAACCCCAGGGGCTCACTATGGCTACACCTTC
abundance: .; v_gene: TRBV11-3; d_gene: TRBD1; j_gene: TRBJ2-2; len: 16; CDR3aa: CASSRSAPQGDGELFF; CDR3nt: TGTGCCAGCAGCCGTTCCGCACCCCAGGGGGACGGGGAGCTGTTTTTT
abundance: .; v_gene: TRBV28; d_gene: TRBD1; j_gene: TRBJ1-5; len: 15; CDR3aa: CASSTPGQGWQPQHF; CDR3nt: TGTGCCAGCAGTACTCCCGGACAGGGTTGGCAGCCCCAGCATTTT
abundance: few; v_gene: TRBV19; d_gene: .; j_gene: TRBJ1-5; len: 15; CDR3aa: CASSFPPREGQPQHF; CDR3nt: TGTGCCAGTAGTTTCCCCCCCAGGGAAGGACAGCCCCAGCATTTT
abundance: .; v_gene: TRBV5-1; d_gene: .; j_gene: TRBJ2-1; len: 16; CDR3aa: CASSLGAGGPSREQFF; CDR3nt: TGCGCCAGCAGCTTGGGCGCCGGGGGGCCCTCCAGGGAGCAGTTCTTC
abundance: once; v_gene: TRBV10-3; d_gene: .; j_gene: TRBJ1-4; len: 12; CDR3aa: CATTQGNEKLFF; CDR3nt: TGTGCCACGACACAGGGTAATGAAAAACTGTTTTTT